A selection of T cell receptor beta chains follows, all from one sample in a study of molecular identifiers for immune sequencing clone quantification. Each CDR3 protein is one row after TCRdb ran MiXCR on the PCR reads. Of some 580,000 distinct CDR3 sequences detected, 25% appear once; the ten largest clones hold 0.7% to 0.95%. Sample: naive CD8+ T cells from blood, with Jurkat cell RNA spiked in. These receptors all come from a human donor in good health. Some libraries in this study had Jurkat cell RNA spiked in. Each CDR3 is given with its conserved first and last residue. A D gene is named only where the DNA matches it firmly.

cdr3_aa j_call v_call cdr3_length d_call
CAWSVGAGLGETQYF TRBJ2-5 TRBV30 15 TRBD2
CASSIPQYTDTQYF TRBJ2-3 TRBV19 14 .
CSVRTGGDEQYF TRBJ2-7 TRBV29-1 12 TRBD1
CASSNDRGESETQYF TRBJ2-5 TRBV6-5 15 TRBD1
CASSAEGHANTEAFF TRBJ1-1 TRBV6-1 15 .
CASSIARGITEAFF TRBJ1-1 TRBV6-2/TRBV6-3 14 .
CASSFVGAVGELFF TRBJ2-2 TRBV27 14 .
CASEEAPSTDTQYF TRBJ2-3 TRBV7-9 14 .
CASSLLPGNQPQHF TRBJ1-5 TRBV7-6 14 .
CASIGTGINNEQFF TRBJ2-1 TRBV27 14 TRBD1
CASRSGQGLHYEQYF TRBJ2-7 TRBV28 15 TRBD1
CSVEDGGDTQYF TRBJ2-3 TRBV29-1 12 .
CASSSQDREKLFF TRBJ1-4 TRBV7-9 13 TRBD1
CASSLAGGPLSYNEQFF TRBJ2-1 TRBV7-2 17 .
CASSYSWTGNTEAFF TRBJ1-1 TRBV6-5 15 .
CASSQERQGPYEQYF TRBJ2-7 TRBV28 15 TRBD1
CASSIPESYEQYF TRBJ2-7 TRBV6-6 13 .
CSARGLSGSAYEQYF TRBJ2-7 TRBV20-1 15 .
CASSESGNTGSFEAFF TRBJ1-1 TRBV7-9 16 .
CASSFIRTSGITHEQYF TRBJ2-7 TRBV27 17 TRBD2
CASSPGLAYTDTQYF TRBJ2-3 TRBV5-4 15 TRBD2
CASSSPRQFFSYNEQFF TRBJ2-1 TRBV7-9 17 .
CASSQGRLMGNQPQHF TRBJ1-5 TRBV3-1 16 .
CASSLGPAGTETQYF TRBJ2-5 TRBV7-9 15 .
CASSLIFVSGGSSDEQFF TRBJ2-1 TRBV7-8 18 TRBD2
CASSSTGPTYEQYF TRBJ2-7 TRBV7-9 14 .
CASSIQWTSGNEQFF TRBJ2-1 TRBV19 15 TRBD2
CAGSWNTEAFF TRBJ1-1 TRBV12-3/TRBV12-4 11 .
CASSYGAGLSEQYF TRBJ2-7 TRBV6-2/TRBV6-3 14 .
CASSPSKWGAEAFF TRBJ1-1 TRBV9 14 .
CASSPLDRATEGFQETQYF TRBJ2-5 TRBV7-2 19 TRBD1
CAWTIAAGYTQYF TRBJ2-3 TRBV30 13 .
CSVEGEGYEQYF TRBJ2-7 TRBV29-1 12 .
CASTQDSGVYDTQYF TRBJ2-3 TRBV12-3/TRBV12-4 15 TRBD2